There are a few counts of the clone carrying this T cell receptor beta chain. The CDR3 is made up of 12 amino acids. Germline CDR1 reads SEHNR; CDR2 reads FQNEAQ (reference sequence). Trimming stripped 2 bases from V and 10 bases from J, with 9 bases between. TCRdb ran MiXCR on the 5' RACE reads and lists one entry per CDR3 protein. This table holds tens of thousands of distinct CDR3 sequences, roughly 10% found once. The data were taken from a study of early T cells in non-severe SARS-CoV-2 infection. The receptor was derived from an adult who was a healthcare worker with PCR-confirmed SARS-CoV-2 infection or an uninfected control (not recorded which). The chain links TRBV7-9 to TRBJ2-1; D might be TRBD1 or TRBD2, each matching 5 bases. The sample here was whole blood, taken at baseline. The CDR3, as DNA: TGTGCCAGCAGCTTATTGTGGGGGGAGCAGTTCTTC. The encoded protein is CASSLLWGEQFF.